A single sample is the source of the 17 T cell receptor beta chains below, sequenced in a study of T cell repertoires in cytomegalovirus infection. These receptors' antigens are unknown. TCRdb fed the reads into MiXCR, producing one record per CDR3 protein. The profile shows approximately 43,000 distinct CDR3 sequences, 20% to 25% of them singletons. Source material: PBMCs, sequenced either directly or after in vitro stimulation (not recorded which). These receptors all come from a human donor in good health (CMV status not recorded). Some clones in this sample may be carry-over from other donors' samples.

This clonotype occurred many times. This chain connects TRBV6-6 to TRBJ2-1; the D gene is possibly TRBD1 (5 bases). The V end was cut by 5 bases, the J end by 9 bases, with 14 bases between. Germline lookup yields CDR1 MNHNY and CDR2 SVGAGI (reference sequence). CDR3 length equals 13 residues. The CDR3 region has the DNA TGTGCCAGCAGTCGACAGTCCGTGGTTGAGCAGTTCTTC. Translation gives CASSRQSVVEQFF.

This clonotype appeared a single time. The V call is TRBV9, the J call TRBJ2-5; 13 positions agree with TRBD2. This CDR3 is built from 15 residues. With 1 base clipped from V and 5 bases from J, the junction kept 2 bases outside the gene matches. The germline V gene has CDR1 SGDLS and CDR2 YYNGEE. CDR3 sequence (DNA): TGTGCCAGCAGCGTAACTAGCGGGGGGGAGGAGACCCAGTACTTC. It translates to CASSVTSGGEETQYF.

This clonotype appeared many times. The V and J genes are TRBV7-2 and TRBJ2-2, with no clear D. The CDR3 is made up of 13 amino acids. Germline V CDR1 and CDR2: SGHTA, FQGNSA. V was pared by 5 bases and J by 6 bases, with 10 bases between. In nucleotides, the CDR3 is TGTGCCAGCAGCGCTCTTCGTGCCGGGGAGCTGTTTTTT. This encodes CASSALRAGELFF. The full variable domain, with the rest looked up from reference TRBV7-2 and TRBJ2-2, is GAGVSQSPSNKVTEKGKDVELRCDPISGHTALYWYRQSLGQGLEFLIYFQGNSAPDKSGLPSDRFSAERTGGSVSTLTIQRTQQEDSAVYLCASSALRAGELFFGEGSRLTVL.

In this sample, this clonotype turned up many times. The chain joins TRBV7-2 to TRBJ2-5; 8 bases fit TRBD2. The germline V gene encodes CDR1 SGHTA and CDR2 FQGNSA. This CDR3 is built from 15 residues. V dropped 3 bases and J dropped 5; count of bases not matched to a gene: 8. Here the CDR3 DNA reads TGTGCCAGCAGCTTTAGGACTAGCCCTGGGGAGACCCAGTACTTC. Protein: CASSFRTSPGETQYF. Looking up the rest from reference TRBV7-2 and TRBJ2-5 gives the full variable domain: GAGVSQSPSNKVTEKGKDVELRCDPISGHTALYWYRQSLGQGLEFLIYFQGNSAPDKSGLPSDRFSAERTGGSVSTLTIQRTQQEDSAVYLCASSFRTSPGETQYFGPGTRLLVL.

This clonotype was counted ten times or more. The genes are TRBV5-1 and TRBJ2-1; D is perhaps TRBD1 (7 bases). The CDR3 is 14 amino acids. CDR1 is SGHRS, CDR2 YFSETQ, per germline. V was pared by 1 base and J by 8 bases, with 13 bases between. DNA for the CDR3: TGCGCCAGCAGCTTGCCGGAGGGGGCTGATGAGCAGTTCTTC. Its protein product is CASSLPEGADEQFF.

CDR3 region: CASSRGGLAGASDTQYF. In DNA form, the CDR3 reads TGTGCCAGCAGTAGAGGCGGACTAGCGGGGGCCTCAGATACGCAGTATTTT. The chain employs TRBV2 and TRBJ2-3, with 13 bases identical to TRBD2. With V trimmed by 5 bases and J by 4 bases, 9 bases remained unmatched. The CDR3 is 17 residues long. Germline CDR1 and CDR2: SNHLY and FYNNEI.

The chain is built from TRBV19 and TRBJ1-2; D is uncertain. V shed 3 bases and J shed 3 bases, with 2 bases lying between them. The CDR3 is 11 amino acids. In germline, CDR1 is LNHDA, CDR2 SQIVND (reference sequence). The CDR3 sequence is CASSIYYGYTF. The CDR3 DNA is TGTGCCAGTAGTATTTACTATGGCTACACCTTC.

The chain carries TRBV7-2 and TRBJ1-5, with 7 nucleotides matching TRBD1. The CDR3 length is 15 residues. The junction had 13 bases not matched to a gene; V was cut back by 5 bases and J by 9 bases. The germline gives CDR1 SGHTA, CDR2 FQGNSA. CDR3: CASSPGQALKGPQHF. The CDR3 DNA reads as TGTGCCAGCAGCCCCGGACAGGCGCTCAAGGGGCCCCAGCATTTT.

This clonotype was seen only a few times. Written as DNA, the CDR3 is TGCGCCAGCAGTCATTGGGACAGACAAAGCAATCAGCCCCAGCATTTT. Translation: CASSHWDRQSNQPQHF. The chain links TRBV23-1 to TRBJ1-5, with 7 nucleotides matching TRBD1. TRBV23-1 is placed among ORFs of uncertain function. This CDR3 has 16 amino acids. J was trimmed by 1 base and V by 3 bases; bases with no gene match: 6.

This clonotype was recorded many times. The J gene is TRBJ2-5, the V gene TRBV4-1; D is possibly TRBD1 or TRBD2 (5 bases each). Germline-derived CDR1 and CDR2 are MGHRA and YSYEKL. The CDR3 is 16 amino acids. Trimming left V 0 bases short and J 5 bases short, with 16 bases between. In DNA, the CDR3 is TGCGCCAGCAGCCAAGAAGGGACGGGATTAGGGGAGACCCAGTACTTC. It is translated as CASSQEGTGLGETQYF.

This chain links TRBV5-4 with TRBJ2-7; possible D gene TRBD1, 5 bases. CDR3 length: 15 residues. Germline loops: CDR1 SGHNT, CDR2 YYREEE (reference sequence). Trimming shortened V by 2 bases and J by 0 bases, and 12 bases separated the two germline ends. DNA of the CDR3: TGTGCCAGCAGCTTCCAGGGTTGGGACTCCTACGAGCAGTACTTC. It translates to CASSFQGWDSYEQYF.

This chain uses TRBV12-3 or TRBV12-4 with TRBJ1-2; D is perhaps TRBD1 (5 bases). Trimming pared 5 bases from V and 8 bases from J, leaving 12 bases between. The CDR3 is 12 residues long. CDR3 coding DNA: TGTGCCAGCAGTAATCCAGGGAACGGCTACACCTTC. Its protein product is CASSNPGNGYTF.

V and J are TRBV10-3 and TRBJ1-2, with TRBD1 matching over 12 bases. The trim removed 2 bases at V and 1 base at J, leaving 5 bases unmatched. The germline V gene encodes CDR1 ENHRY and CDR2 SYGVKD. This CDR3 region has 17 residues. CDR3 in amino acids: CAISEAGTGGLNYGYTF. The CDR3 DNA follows: TGTGCCATCAGTGAGGCCGGGACAGGGGGCCTTAACTATGGCTACACCTTC.

This clonotype was counted only a few times. The rearrangement links TRBV19 to TRBJ1-5; possible D gene TRBD1, 5 bases. V dropped 4 bases and J dropped 11 bases, with 18 bases sitting between them. The germline V gene has CDR1 LNHDA and CDR2 SQIVND (reference sequence). There are 14 residues in the CDR3. CDR3 sequence (DNA): TGTGCCAGTAGTACCCAGGGAGGGACCACAACCCAGCATTTT. It specifies CASSTQGGTTTQHF.

In its sample, this clonotype was seen a few times. The J gene is TRBJ1-1, the V gene TRBV3-1, with D unresolved. The CDR3 spans 12 residues. Per the germline V gene, CDR1 is LGHDT and CDR2 is YNNKEL (reference sequence). V lost 1 base and J 10 bases, leaving 10 bases between the germline ends. CDR3 bases: TGTGCCAGCAGCCAAGGATCGGTAATAGCTTTCTTT. Translating it yields CASSQGSVIAFF. The entire variable domain, with the rest obtained from reference TRBV3-1 and TRBJ1-1, is as follows: DTAVSQTPKYLVTQMGNDKSIKCEQNLGHDTMYWYKQDSKKFLKIMFSYNNKELIINETVPNRFSPKSPDKAHLNLHINSLELGDSAVYFCASSQGSVIAFFGQGTRLTVV.

This clonotype came up many times. The J gene is TRBJ1-1, the V gene TRBV7-2; the D gene is possibly TRBD1 (5 bases). CDR3 size: 14 residues. The V gene's germline CDR1 is SGHTA and CDR2 FQGNSA. Trimming took off 9 bases at V and 5 bases at J, with 19 bases between the two ends. The CDR3 region has the DNA TGTGCCAGTGGCCGAGGAACAGGCCTGACTGAAGCTTTCTTT. Encoded protein: CASGRGTGLTEAFF. Full variable domain (remainder filled in from reference TRBV7-2 and TRBJ1-1): GAGVSQSPSNKVTEKGKDVELRCDPISGHTALYWYRQSLGQGLEFLIYFQGNSAPDKSGLPSDRFSAERTGGSVSTLTIQRTQQEDSAVYLCASGRGTGLTEAFFGQGTRLTVV.

This clonotype was picked up many times. V and J are TRBV7-2 and TRBJ2-7, with 9 bases fitting TRBD1. Germline V gene sequence: CDR1 SGHTA, CDR2 FQGNSA. V shed 1 base and J 4 bases; nucleotides not matched to a gene: 11. This CDR3 is 17 amino acids long. The CDR3 nucleotides are TGTGCCAGCAGCTTAGTCGCCGGGACAGGGTCACCGTACGAGCAGTACTTC. It yields the protein CASSLVAGTGSPYEQYF.